This record concerns one T cell receptor (beta chain) sequence. Its target is not known. The assay covered 100,000 or so TCR templates per sample. Measured with immunoSEQ multiplex PCR; TCRdb has only the in-frame clones, and not every one. The data contain some 97,000 clones, 75% to 95% of them singletons. The record originates from a study of siplizumab effects on memory and regulatory T cells. Study-level findings and limits: Siplizumab led to significantly less abundant alloreactive sequences that could be traced back to unstimulated CD4+ memory cells. Phenotypic classification as naive or memory proved unattainable for roughly 75-95% of proliferating CD4+ or CD8+ clones.

The CDR3 totals 13 residues. With 4 bases removed from V and 7 bases from J, the gap between germline ends came to 11 bases. The germline gives CDR1 MNHNS, CDR2 SASEGT. The material sequenced was CD4+ T cells sorted from blood. V gene TRBV6-1 combines with J gene TRBJ2-4, with no clear D. The sequence was collected from a human donor in good health. Some clones in this sample may be carry-over from other donors' samples. CDR3 sequence (DNA): TGTGCCAGCAGTGTCGGCAGGACGAACATTCAGTACTTC. This translates into CASSVGRTNIQYF.